The 17 T cell receptor beta chains below all came from one sample that was sequenced in a study of a mutant IDH1 vaccine in newly diagnosed glioma. Their recognized antigens are unknown. Time point given: week 35, safety follow-up. A 20-mer mutant IDH1 peptide at 300 ug was injected subcutaneously with topical imiquimod. The protocol was immunoSEQ multiplex PCR, while the TCRdb copy is restricted to in-frame clones and leaves out a portion. The sample has around 30,000 clones, 80% to 85% seen once. The specimen was PBMCs, collected from a glioma patient whose treatment included an IDH1 peptide vaccine. The source is a woman under 30 with glioma.

The chain couples TRBV28 to TRBJ1-2, with D unresolved. The CDR3 has 11 residues. Germline CDR1 is MDHEN and CDR2 is SYDVKM. V dropped 6 bases and J dropped 4 bases, with 6 bases sitting between them. CDR3 in DNA: TGTGCCAGCAGCACCCTCTATGGCTACACCTTC. The encoded protein is CASSTLYGYTF.

J is TRBJ2-1 and V is TRBV7-2; 7 nucleotides match TRBD2. The V and J ends lost 0 bases and 8 bases, in that order; junction bases with no gene match: 4. This CDR3 has 14 residues. CDR1 and CDR2 (germline): SGHTA, FQGNSA. This chain's CDR3 is CASSLAGGIDEQFF. In DNA, the CDR3 is TGTGCCAGCAGCTTAGCGGGGGGGATAGATGAGCAGTTCTTC.

V gene TRBV5-5 combines with J gene TRBJ2-5; 8 nucleotides agree with TRBD2. V lost 4 bases to trimming and J lost 0 bases; unmatched junction nucleotides: 11. The CDR3 extends over 17 amino acids. CDR1 SGHKS and CDR2 YYEKEE come from the germline V gene (reference sequence). Here the CDR3 DNA reads TGTGCCAGCAGCCGACGTGGACTAGCCTCTAACCAAGAGACCCAGTACTTC. This codes for CASSRRGLASNQETQYF.

The chain is built from TRBV5-1 and TRBJ2-7; the D is unclear. The V end lost 0 bases, the J end lost 5 bases, and 3 bases lay between the germline ends. CDR1 is SGHRS and CDR2 is YFSETQ in the germline V gene. The CDR3 is 11 amino acids. This CDR3 is CASSLANEQYF. DNA for the CDR3: TGCGCCAGCAGCTTGGCGAACGAGCAGTACTTC. Using reference TRBV5-1 and TRBJ2-7 for the parts outside the CDR3, the full variable domain is KAGVTQTPRYLIKTRGQQVTLSCSPISGHRSVSWYQQTPGQGLQFLFEYFSETQRNKGNFPGRFSGRQFSNSRSEMNVSTLELGDSALYLCASSLANEQYFGPGTRLTVT.

The chain is built from TRBV4-3 and TRBJ2-2; TRBD2 matches 11 bases. The CDR3 contains 16 residues. Per the germline V gene, CDR1 is LGHNA and CDR2 is YSLEER. Trimming at V came to 4 bases and at J to 5 bases, leaving 6 bases not matched to a gene. The CDR3 DNA reads TGCGCCAGCAGCCCGCAGACTAGCGGGATTACCGGGGAGCTGTTTTTT. It yields the protein CASSPQTSGITGELFF.

The chain joins TRBV13 to TRBJ2-5; D uncertain. The V end lost 4 bases, the J end lost 4 bases, and 16 bases lay between the germline ends. The germline V gene has CDR1 PRHDT and CDR2 FYEKMQ (reference sequence). The CDR3 has 15 residues. Here the CDR3 DNA reads TGTGCCAGCAGCTATCTGACCTCATCGGGAGAGACCCAGTACTTC. Translating it yields CASSYLTSSGETQYF.

V usage is TRBV27 and J usage is TRBJ2-7; 7 positions match TRBD1. This CDR3 is built from 15 residues. Germline V gene sequence: CDR1 MNHEY, CDR2 SMNVEV (reference sequence). J lost 3 bases, V lost 9 bases, and 14 bases had no gene match. The CDR3 region is CASKVGTARNYEQYF. As DNA, the CDR3 is TGTGCCAGTAAAGTAGGGACAGCCCGCAACTACGAGCAGTACTTC.

This clone was seen more than once but under ten times. The genes are TRBV5-4 and TRBJ1-5, with a weak D call TRBD1 (6 bases). The length of the CDR3 is 14 residues. In germline, CDR1 is SGHNT, CDR2 YYREEE (reference sequence). V lost 1 base and J 1 base, leaving 6 bases between the germline ends. This CDR3 is CASSLQGSNQPQHF. The CDR3 nucleotides read TGTGCCAGCAGCTTGCAGGGGAGCAATCAGCCCCAGCATTTT. Drawing the rest from reference TRBV5-4 and TRBJ1-5, the complete variable domain is ETGVTQSPTHLIKTRGQQVTLRCSSQSGHNTVSWYQQALGQGPQFIFQYYREEENGRGNFPPRFSGLQFPNYSSELNVNALELDDSALYLCASSLQGSNQPQHFGDGTRLSIL.

This clone has just a few counts. The V gene is TRBV10-2, the J gene TRBJ1-1, with D tentatively TRBD1 (5 bases). V was pared by 5 bases and J by 3 bases, with 10 bases between. The CDR3 extends over 13 amino acids. The germline gives CDR1 WSHSY, CDR2 SAAADI. The CDR3 loop is CASSRGGDTEAFF. The CDR3 DNA sequence: TGCGCCAGCAGTCGCGGAGGGGACACTGAAGCTTTCTTT.

The chain combines TRBV4-3 with TRBJ2-2; 11 bases line up with TRBD2. CDR3 length: 18 amino acids. Trimming removed 1 base from V and 7 bases from J; junction bases left unmatched: 11. The germline CDR1 and CDR2 sequences are LGHNA and YSLEER. The CDR3 nucleotides read TGCGCCAGCAGCCAAGGGGTAGCGGGAGGGCCTTGGGACGGGGAGCTGTTTTTT. Protein product: CASSQGVAGGPWDGELFF.

This chain joins TRBV27 and TRBJ2-7; D unclear. The CDR3 covers 11 residues. The germline V gene encodes CDR1 MNHEY and CDR2 SMNVEV (reference sequence). The V end lost 3 bases, the J end lost 0 bases, and 0 bases lay between the germline ends. The CDR3 region is CASSFSYEQYF. CDR3 nucleotides: TGTGCCAGCAGTTTCTCCTACGAGCAGTACTTC.

The rearrangement links TRBV5-1 to TRBJ2-3, with 7 positions matching TRBD2. CDR3 size: 14 residues. The germline V gene encodes CDR1 SGHRS and CDR2 YFSETQ. Trimming took 4 bases from V and 4 from J; bases not matched to a gene: 6. The CDR3 region has the DNA TGCGCCAGCAGCCTTTGGACTAGATCAGATACGCAGTATTTT. Translation: CASSLWTRSDTQYF. Combining the CDR3 with reference TRBV5-1 and TRBJ2-3 gives the whole variable domain KAGVTQTPRYLIKTRGQQVTLSCSPISGHRSVSWYQQTPGQGLQFLFEYFSETQRNKGNFPGRFSGRQFSNSRSEMNVSTLELGDSALYLCASSLWTRSDTQYFGPGTRLTVL.

This clone was detected only once. The chain combines TRBV7-6 with TRBJ2-1, with TRBD2 matching over 8 bases. Trimming removed 8 bases from V and 0 bases from J; junction bases left unmatched: 9. The CDR3 contains 16 residues. CDR1 SGHVS and CDR2 FNYEAQ come from the germline V gene. Written as DNA, the CDR3 is TGTGCCAGCCGGGGGGGCGGTACAATCTCCTACAATGAGCAGTTCTTC. It yields the protein CASRGGGTISYNEQFF.

This clone was detected a few times. V gene TRBV19 combines with J gene TRBJ1-5, with D maybe TRBD1 (5 bases). This CDR3 is built from 14 residues. V was trimmed by 3 bases and J by 6 bases, leaving 12 bases between them. The germline V gene has CDR1 LNHDA and CDR2 SQIVND (reference sequence). Here the CDR3 reads CASSMGGGFQPQHF. CDR3 in DNA: TGTGCCAGTAGTATGGGTGGGGGGTTTCAGCCCCAGCATTTT.

CDR3 sequence: CASSLRDRGLIEQYF. As DNA, the CDR3 is TGTGCCAGCAGCTTGAGGGACAGGGGACTGATCGAGCAGTACTTC. V gene TRBV11-1 combines with J gene TRBJ2-7, with 10 bases lining up with TRBD1. The CDR3 extends over 15 amino acids. With 3 bases clipped from V and 6 bases from J, the junction kept 8 bases outside the gene matches. Looked up from germline, CDR1 is SGHAT and CDR2 is FQDESV (reference sequence). The full variable domain, in which reference TRBV11-1 and TRBJ2-7 provide the parts outside the CDR3, is EAEVAQSPRYKITEKSQAVAFWCDPISGHATLYWYRQILGQGPELLVQFQDESVVDDSQLPKDRFSAERLKGVDSTLKIQPAELGDSAMYLCASSLRDRGLIEQYFGPGTRLTVT.

The chain employs TRBV19 and TRBJ2-3, with D unclear. The CDR3 consists of 16 residues. Trimming removed 3 bases at V and 0 bases at J, with 13 bases between. Germline V gene data show CDR1 as LNHDA and CDR2 as SQIVND (reference sequence). The CDR3 sequence: CASSIMAFSSTDTQYF. The CDR3 nucleotides are TGTGCCAGTAGTATTATGGCTTTCTCTAGCACAGATACGCAGTATTTT.

This clone was seen only once. The V call is TRBV2, the J call TRBJ1-5, with D possibly TRBD1 on 6 matching bases. Trimming took off 4 bases at V and 5 bases at J, with 9 bases between the two ends. Germline V gives CDR1 SNHLY, CDR2 FYNNEI. CDR3 size: 13 residues. The CDR3: CASSVRGYQPQHF. The CDR3 coding sequence is TGTGCCAGCAGTGTCAGGGGCTATCAGCCCCAGCATTTT.